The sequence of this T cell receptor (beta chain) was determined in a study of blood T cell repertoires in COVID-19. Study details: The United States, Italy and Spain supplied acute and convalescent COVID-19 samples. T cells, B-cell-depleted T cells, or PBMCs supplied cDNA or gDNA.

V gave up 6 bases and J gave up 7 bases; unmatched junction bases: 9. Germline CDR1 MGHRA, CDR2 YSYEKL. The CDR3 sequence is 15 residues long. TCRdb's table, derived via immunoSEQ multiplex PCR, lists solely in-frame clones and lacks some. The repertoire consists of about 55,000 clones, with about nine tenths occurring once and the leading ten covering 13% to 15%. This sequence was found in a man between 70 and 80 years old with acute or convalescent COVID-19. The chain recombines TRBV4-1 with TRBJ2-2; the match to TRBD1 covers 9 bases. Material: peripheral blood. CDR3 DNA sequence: TGCGCCAGCAGGGACAGGGGAGGTCGGGGCGGGGAGCTGTTTTTT. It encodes CASRDRGGRGGELFF.